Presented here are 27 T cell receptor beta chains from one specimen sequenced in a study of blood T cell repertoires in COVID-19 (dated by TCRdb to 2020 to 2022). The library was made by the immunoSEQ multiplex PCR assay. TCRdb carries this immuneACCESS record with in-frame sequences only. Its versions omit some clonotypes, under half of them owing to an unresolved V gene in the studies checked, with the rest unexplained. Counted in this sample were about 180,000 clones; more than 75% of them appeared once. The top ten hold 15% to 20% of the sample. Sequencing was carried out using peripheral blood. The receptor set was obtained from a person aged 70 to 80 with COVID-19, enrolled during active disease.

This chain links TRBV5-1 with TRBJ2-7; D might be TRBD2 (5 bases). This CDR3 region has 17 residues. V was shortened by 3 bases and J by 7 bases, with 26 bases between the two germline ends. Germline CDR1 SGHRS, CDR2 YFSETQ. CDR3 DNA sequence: TGCGCCAGCAGCTCCGTCCCCTCTTCCGGGCCACGGAGGGAGCAGTACTTC. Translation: CASSSVPSSGPRREQYF.

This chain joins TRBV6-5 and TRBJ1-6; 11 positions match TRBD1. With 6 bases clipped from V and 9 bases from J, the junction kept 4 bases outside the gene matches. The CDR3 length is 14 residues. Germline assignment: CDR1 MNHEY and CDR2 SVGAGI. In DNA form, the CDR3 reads TGTGCCAGCAGGGGGACAGGGGGTATTTCACCCCTCCACTTT. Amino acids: CASRGTGGISPLHF.

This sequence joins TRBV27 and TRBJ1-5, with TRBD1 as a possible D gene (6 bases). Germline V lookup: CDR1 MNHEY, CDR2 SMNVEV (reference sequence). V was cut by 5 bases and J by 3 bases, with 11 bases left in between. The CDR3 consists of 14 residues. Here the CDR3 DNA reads TGTGCCAGCAGTGACGGACAGACCAATCAGCCCCAGCATTTT. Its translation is CASSDGQTNQPQHF.

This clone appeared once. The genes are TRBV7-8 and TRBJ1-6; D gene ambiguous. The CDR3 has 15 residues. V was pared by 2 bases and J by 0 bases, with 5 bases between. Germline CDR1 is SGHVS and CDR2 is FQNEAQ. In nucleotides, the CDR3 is TGTGCCAGCAGCTTAACGAGCTCCTATAATTCACCCCTCCACTTT. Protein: CASSLTSSYNSPLHF.

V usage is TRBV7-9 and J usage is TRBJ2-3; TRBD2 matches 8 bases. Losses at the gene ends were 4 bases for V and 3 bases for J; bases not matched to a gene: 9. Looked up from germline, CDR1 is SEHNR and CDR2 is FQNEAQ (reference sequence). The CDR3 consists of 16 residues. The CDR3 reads CASSWRRSGSTDTQYF. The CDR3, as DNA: TGTGCCAGCAGCTGGAGGCGAAGCGGGAGTACAGATACGCAGTATTTT.

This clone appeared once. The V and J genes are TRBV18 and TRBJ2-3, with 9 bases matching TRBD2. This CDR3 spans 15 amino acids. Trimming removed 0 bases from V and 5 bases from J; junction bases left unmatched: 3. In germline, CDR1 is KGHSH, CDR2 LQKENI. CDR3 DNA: TGTGCCAGCTCACCACCCGGCGGGAGGGAAGATACGCAGTATTTT. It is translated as CASSPPGGREDTQYF. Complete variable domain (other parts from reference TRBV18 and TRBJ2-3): NAGVMQNPRHLVRRRGQEARLRCSPMKGHSHVYWYRQLPEEGLKFMVYLQKENIIDESGMPKERFSAEFPKEGPSILRIQQVVRGDSAAYFCASSPPGGREDTQYFGPGTRLTVL.

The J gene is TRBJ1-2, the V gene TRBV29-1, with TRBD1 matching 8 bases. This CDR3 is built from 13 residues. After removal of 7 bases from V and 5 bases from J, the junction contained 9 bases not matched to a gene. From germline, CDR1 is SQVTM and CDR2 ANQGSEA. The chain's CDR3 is CSDSGGVGYGYTF. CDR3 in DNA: TGCAGCGATTCAGGGGGCGTGGGGTATGGCTACACCTTC.

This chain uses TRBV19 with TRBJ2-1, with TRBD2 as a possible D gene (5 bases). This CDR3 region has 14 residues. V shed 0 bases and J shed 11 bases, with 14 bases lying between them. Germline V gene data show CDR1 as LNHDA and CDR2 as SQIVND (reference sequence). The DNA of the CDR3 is TGTGCCAGTAGTATAGATAGGACTGGCCCCAAGCAGTTCTTC. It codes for CASSIDRTGPKQFF.

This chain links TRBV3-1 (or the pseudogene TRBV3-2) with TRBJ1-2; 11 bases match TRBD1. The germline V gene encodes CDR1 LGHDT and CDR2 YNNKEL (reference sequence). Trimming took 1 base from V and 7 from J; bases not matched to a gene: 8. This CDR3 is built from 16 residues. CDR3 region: CASSQAGQGAPFGYTF. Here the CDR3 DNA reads TGTGCCAGCAGCCAAGCCGGACAGGGGGCGCCCTTTGGCTACACCTTC.

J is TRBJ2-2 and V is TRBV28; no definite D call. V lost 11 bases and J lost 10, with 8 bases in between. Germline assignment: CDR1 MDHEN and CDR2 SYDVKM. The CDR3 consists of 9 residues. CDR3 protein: CAVGAELFF. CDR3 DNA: TGTGCCGTAGGAGCGGAGCTGTTTTTT.

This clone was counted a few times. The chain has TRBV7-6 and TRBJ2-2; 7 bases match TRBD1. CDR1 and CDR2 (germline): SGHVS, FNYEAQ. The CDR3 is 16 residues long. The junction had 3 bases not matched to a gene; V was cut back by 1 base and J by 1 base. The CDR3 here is CASSLETGLNTGELFF. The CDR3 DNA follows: TGTGCCAGCAGCTTAGAGACAGGGTTGAACACCGGGGAGCTGTTTTTT.

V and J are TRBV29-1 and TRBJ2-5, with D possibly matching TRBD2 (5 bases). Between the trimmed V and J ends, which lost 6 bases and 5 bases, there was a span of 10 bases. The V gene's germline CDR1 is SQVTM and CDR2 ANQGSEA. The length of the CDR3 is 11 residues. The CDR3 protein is CSVGTGETQYF. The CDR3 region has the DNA TGCAGCGTCGGAACGGGGGAGACCCAGTACTTC.

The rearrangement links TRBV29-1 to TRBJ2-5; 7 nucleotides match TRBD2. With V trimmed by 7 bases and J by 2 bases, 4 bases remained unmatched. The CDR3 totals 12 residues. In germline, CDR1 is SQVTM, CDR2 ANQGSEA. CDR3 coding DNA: TGCAGCGGCGGGGAGGGGCAAGAGACCCAGTACTTC. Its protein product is CSGGEGQETQYF.

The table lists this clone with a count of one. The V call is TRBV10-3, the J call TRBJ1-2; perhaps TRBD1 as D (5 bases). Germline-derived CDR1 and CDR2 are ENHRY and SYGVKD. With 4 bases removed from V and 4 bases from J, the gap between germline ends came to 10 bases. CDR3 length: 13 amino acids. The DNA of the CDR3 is TGTGCCATCAGTGCAGGGAATGCCTATGGCTACACCTTC. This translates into CAISAGNAYGYTF.

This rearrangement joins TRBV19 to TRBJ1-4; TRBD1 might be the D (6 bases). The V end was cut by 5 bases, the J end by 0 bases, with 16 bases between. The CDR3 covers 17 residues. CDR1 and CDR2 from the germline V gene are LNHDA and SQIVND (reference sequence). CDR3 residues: CASSLSQGYATNEKLFF. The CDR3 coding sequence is TGTGCCAGTAGTTTGTCGCAGGGGTACGCAACTAATGAAAAACTGTTTTTT. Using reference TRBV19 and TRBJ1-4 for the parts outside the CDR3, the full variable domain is DGGITQSPKYLFRKEGQNVTLSCEQNLNHDAMYWYRQDPGQGLRLIYYSQIVNDFQKGDIAEGYSVSREKKESFPLTVTSAQKNPTAFYLCASSLSQGYATNEKLFFGSGTQLSVL.

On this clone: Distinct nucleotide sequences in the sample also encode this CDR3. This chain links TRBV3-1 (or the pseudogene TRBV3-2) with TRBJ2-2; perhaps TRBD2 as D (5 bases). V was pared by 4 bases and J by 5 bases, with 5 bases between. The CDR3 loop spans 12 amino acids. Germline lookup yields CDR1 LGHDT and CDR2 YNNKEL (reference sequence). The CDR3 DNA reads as TGTGCCAGCAGCCGGAGGACCGGGGAGCTGTTTTTT. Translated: CASSRRTGELFF.

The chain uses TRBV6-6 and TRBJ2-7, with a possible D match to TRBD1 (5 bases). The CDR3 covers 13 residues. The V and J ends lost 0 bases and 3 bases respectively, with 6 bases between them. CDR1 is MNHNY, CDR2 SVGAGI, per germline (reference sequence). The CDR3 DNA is TGTGCCAGCAGTTACTCAGGACACTACGAGCAGTACTTC. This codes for CASSYSGHYEQYF.

CDR3 DNA sequence: TGTGCCAGCAGTGTTCGTCCCTCTCCCGATTCACCCCTCCACTTT. This translates into CASSVRPSPDSPLHF. The chain joins TRBV2 to TRBJ1-6; D remains ambiguous. V dropped 4 bases and J dropped 8 bases, with 15 bases sitting between them. The germline gives CDR1 SNHLY, CDR2 FYNNEI. The CDR3 has 15 residues.

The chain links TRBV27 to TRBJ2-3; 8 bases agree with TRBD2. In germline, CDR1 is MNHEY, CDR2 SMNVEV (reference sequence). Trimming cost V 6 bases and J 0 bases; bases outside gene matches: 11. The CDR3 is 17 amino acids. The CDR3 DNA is TGTGCCAGCAGATTACGACCAAGCGGGGGAAGCACAGATACGCAGTATTTT. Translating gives CASRLRPSGGSTDTQYF.

The CDR3 here is CASSLGRSGGPYEQYF. The CDR3 DNA sequence: TGCGCCAGCAGCTTGGGTCGCAGCGGGGGGCCCTACGAGCAGTACTTC. The chain has TRBV5-1 and TRBJ2-7, with 9 bases matching TRBD2. The CDR3 covers 16 residues. Losses at the gene ends were 0 bases for V and 2 bases for J; bases not matched to a gene: 6. Germline V CDR1 and CDR2: SGHRS, YFSETQ.

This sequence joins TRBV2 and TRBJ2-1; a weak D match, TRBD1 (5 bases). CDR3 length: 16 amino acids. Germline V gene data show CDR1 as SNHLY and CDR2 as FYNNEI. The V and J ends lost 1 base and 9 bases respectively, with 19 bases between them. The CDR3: CASSEEVQVISGEQFF. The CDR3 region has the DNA TGTGCCAGCAGTGAAGAAGTACAGGTGATCTCCGGTGAGCAGTTCTTC. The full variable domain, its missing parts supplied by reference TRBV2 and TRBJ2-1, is EPEVTQTPSHQVTQMGQEVILRCVPISNHLYFYWYRQILGQKVEFLVSFYNNEISEKSEIFDDQFSVERPDGSNFTLKIRSTKLEDSAMYFCASSEEVQVISGEQFFGPGTRLTVL.

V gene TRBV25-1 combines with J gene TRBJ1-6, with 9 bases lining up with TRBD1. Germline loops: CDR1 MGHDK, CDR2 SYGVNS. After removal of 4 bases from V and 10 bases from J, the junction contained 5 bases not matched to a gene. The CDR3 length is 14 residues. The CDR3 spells CASSGRDRASPLHF. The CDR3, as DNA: TGTGCCAGCAGTGGCCGGGACAGGGCGTCACCCCTCCACTTT.

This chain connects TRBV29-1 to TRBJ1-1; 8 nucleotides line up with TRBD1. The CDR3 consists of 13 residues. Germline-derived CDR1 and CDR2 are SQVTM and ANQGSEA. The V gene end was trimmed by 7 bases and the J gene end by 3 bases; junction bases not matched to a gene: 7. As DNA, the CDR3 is TGCAGCGCTCCGGGACAGGACCACACTGAAGCTTTCTTT. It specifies CSAPGQDHTEAFF. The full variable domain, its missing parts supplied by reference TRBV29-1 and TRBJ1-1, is SAVISQKPSRDICQRGTSLTIQCQVDSQVTMMFWYRQQPGQSLTLIATANQGSEATYESGFVIDKFPISRPNLTFSTLTVSNMSPEDSSIYLCSAPGQDHTEAFFGQGTRLTVV.

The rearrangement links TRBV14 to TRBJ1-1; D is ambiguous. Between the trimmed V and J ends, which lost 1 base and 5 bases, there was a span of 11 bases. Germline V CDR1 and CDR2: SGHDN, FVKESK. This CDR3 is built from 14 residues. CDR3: CASSQVGGWTEAFF. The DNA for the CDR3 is TGTGCCAGCAGCCAAGTAGGAGGGTGGACTGAAGCTTTCTTT.

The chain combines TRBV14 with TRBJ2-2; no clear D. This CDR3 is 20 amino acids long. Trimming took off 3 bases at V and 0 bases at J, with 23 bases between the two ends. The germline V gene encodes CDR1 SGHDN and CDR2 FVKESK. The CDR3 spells CASSQFPKVGRLANTGELFF. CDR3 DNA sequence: TGTGCCAGCAGCCAGTTCCCCAAAGTGGGCCGGCTCGCGAACACCGGGGAGCTGTTTTTT.

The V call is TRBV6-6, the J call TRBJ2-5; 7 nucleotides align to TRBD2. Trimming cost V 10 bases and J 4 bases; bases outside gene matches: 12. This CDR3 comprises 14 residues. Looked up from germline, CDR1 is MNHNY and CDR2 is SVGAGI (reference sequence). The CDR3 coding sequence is TGTGCCACCCTACCTCCGGGGGGTGGAGAGACCCAGTACTTC. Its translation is CATLPPGGGETQYF.

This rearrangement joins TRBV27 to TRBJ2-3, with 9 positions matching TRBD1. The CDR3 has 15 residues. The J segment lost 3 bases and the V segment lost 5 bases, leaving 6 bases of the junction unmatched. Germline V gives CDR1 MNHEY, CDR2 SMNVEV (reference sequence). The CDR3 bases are TGTGCCAGCAGTACCCGACAGGGGGGGACAGATACGCAGTATTTT. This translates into CASSTRQGGTDTQYF.